These 27 T cell receptor beta chains came from one sample sequenced in a study of T-cell reconstitution after alpha-beta-depleted transplantation in children. The authors prepared the TCRbeta library with unique molecular identifiers. TCRdb used MiXCR to reprocess the PCR reads, holding one entry per CDR3 protein. The sample carries about a million distinct CDR3 sequences, about 30% recorded once. This specimen consisted of PBMCs, mostly from graft donor cells, obtained 360 days after TCRalphabeta/CD19-depleted stem cell transplant. These receptors were collected from a boy under two years old who had a stem cell transplant for SCID, so the T cells may come from the graft donor.

This clonotype has a handful of counts. J is TRBJ1-2 and V is TRBV20-1, with unresolved D. V gave up 0 bases and J gave up 0 bases, with 5 bases separating them. This CDR3 spans 13 amino acids. Germline V CDR1 and CDR2: DFQATT, SNEGSKA (reference sequence). CDR3 coding DNA: TGCAGTGCTAGAGATGAGGCTAACTATGGCTACACCTTC. Protein sequence: CSARDEANYGYTF.

The V and J genes are TRBV7-9 and TRBJ1-2; 7 bases map to TRBD1. CDR3 size: 15 residues. V gave up 4 bases and J gave up 1 base; unmatched junction bases: 6. Germline V gene data show CDR1 as SEHNR and CDR2 as FQNEAQ (reference sequence). CDR3 nucleotide sequence: TGTGCCAGCAGCTACGGACAGGCCGGTAACTATGGCTACACCTTC. Translation gives CASSYGQAGNYGYTF. The complete variable domain, with remaining parts taken from reference TRBV7-9 and TRBJ1-2, reads DTGVSQNPRHKITKRGQNVTFRCDPISEHNRLYWYRQTLGQGPEFLTYFQNEAQLEKSRLLSDRFSAERPKGSFSTLEIQRTEQGDSAMYLCASSYGQAGNYGYTFGSGTRLTVV.

The chain has TRBV20-1 and TRBJ2-7; 8 bases line up with TRBD2. This CDR3 has 14 residues. The germline CDR1 and CDR2 sequences are DFQATT and SNEGSKA (reference sequence). Germline trimming cut 3 bases from V and 0 bases from J; bases unmatched to any gene: 4. In DNA, the CDR3 is TGCAGTGCTAGGCGGACTAGCCACTCCTACGAGCAGTACTTC. Amino acids: CSARRTSHSYEQYF.

This clonotype was seen a handful of times. The chain combines TRBV7-9 with TRBJ2-5; D gene uncertain. The CDR3 totals 14 residues. Trimming pared 3 bases from V and 1 base from J, leaving 9 bases between. Germline loops: CDR1 SEHNR, CDR2 FQNEAQ (reference sequence). In nucleotides, the CDR3 is TGTGCCAGCAGCTTGGCAGAGTCCCAAGAGACCCAGTACTTC. Protein sequence: CASSLAESQETQYF.

Points on this clonotype: An end of the junction differs from the germline gene, which may be a read error. The V call is TRBV5-6, the J call TRBJ1-3; the D gene is possibly TRBD1 (5 bases). This CDR3 spans 13 amino acids. Per the germline V gene, CDR1 is SGHDT and CDR2 is YYEEEE. CDR3 residues: CASSLAGTDAMDF. For the CDR3, the DNA is TGTGCCAGCAGCTTGGCGGGGACCGACGCAATGGATTTT.

V gene TRBV3-1 combines with J gene TRBJ1-1; D perhaps matches TRBD1 (5 bases). V lost 4 bases to trimming and J lost 1 base, with 19 bases between them. The CDR3 loop spans 17 amino acids. Germline assignment: CDR1 LGHDT and CDR2 YNNKEL (reference sequence). The CDR3 DNA reads TGTGCCAGCAGCCCAAAAGCTACGTTAAGGGGGAACACTGAAGCTTTCTTT. This encodes CASSPKATLRGNTEAFF.

This clonotype was picked up one time. The J gene is TRBJ2-5, the V gene TRBV9, with D perhaps TRBD2 (6 bases). This CDR3 spans 14 amino acids. V lost 0 bases to trimming and J lost 11 bases, with 17 bases between them. Germline V lookup: CDR1 SGDLS, CDR2 YYNGEE. The CDR3 reads CASSVEGLGAPQYF. The CDR3 bases are TGTGCCAGCAGCGTAGAGGGACTCGGGGCGCCTCAGTACTTC. Filled out from reference TRBV9 and TRBJ2-5, the complete variable domain reads DSGVTQTPKHLITATGQRVTLRCSPRSGDLSVYWYQQSLDQGLQFLIQYYNGEERAKGNILERFSAQQFPDLHSELNLSSLELGDSALYFCASSVEGLGAPQYFGPGTRLLVL.

This clonotype was counted a few times. J is TRBJ2-3 and V is TRBV28; 8 nucleotides agree with TRBD2. The CDR3 extends over 15 amino acids. Germline loops: CDR1 MDHEN, CDR2 SYDVKM. The J segment lost 8 bases and the V segment lost 5 bases, leaving 12 bases of the junction unmatched. CDR3 loop: CASSPLSGGFGTQYF. DNA of the CDR3: TGTGCCAGCAGTCCTCTTTCGGGGGGGTTCGGTACGCAGTATTTT.

This sequence joins TRBV18 and TRBJ2-7; 8 bases are shared with TRBD1. Per the germline V gene, CDR1 is KGHSH and CDR2 is LQKENI. This CDR3 spans 15 amino acids. Trimming took 3 bases from V and 3 from J; bases not matched to a gene: 7. The CDR3 region is CASSPLTGVGYEQYF. Here the CDR3 DNA reads TGTGCCAGCTCACCCCTGACAGGGGTGGGCTACGAGCAGTACTTC.

The gene calls are TRBV6-1 and TRBJ1-1; TRBD1 is a possible D gene (5 bases). The CDR3 spans 14 residues. Germline V lookup: CDR1 MNHNS, CDR2 SASEGT. The V gene lost 10 bases and the J gene lost 0 bases, with 15 bases spanning the gap. The CDR3 nucleotides read TGTGCCACCGAGGAGGGGAACGTGAACACTGAAGCTTTCTTT. It translates to CATEEGNVNTEAFF.

The chain recombines TRBV20-1 with TRBJ2-1; perhaps TRBD2 as D (5 bases). The CDR3 contains 14 residues. Germline V gene sequence: CDR1 DFQATT, CDR2 SNEGSKA (reference sequence). Deletions cut 5 bases from V and 6 bases from J, with 17 bases between. DNA for the CDR3: TGCAGTGCTTCGGACTTCCCTTCTGTCAATGAGCAGTTCTTC. Its protein product is CSASDFPSVNEQFF.

The chain joins TRBV6-1 to TRBJ1-2; possibly TRBD1 for D (5 bases). Per germline, CDR1 MNHNS and CDR2 SASEGT. V shed 6 bases and J shed 5 bases, with 13 bases lying between them. This CDR3 contains 13 residues. The CDR3 sequence: CASRSLKGYGYTF. The CDR3 bases are TGTGCCAGCAGGTCTCTCAAGGGGTATGGCTACACCTTC.

This rearrangement joins TRBV11-2 to TRBJ2-5, with TRBD2 as a possible D gene (6 bases). The CDR3 consists of 15 residues. V was clipped by 6 bases and J by 2 bases, with 16 bases between them. Germline CDR1 reads SGHAT; CDR2 reads FQNNGV. In nucleotides, the CDR3 is TGTGCCAGCAGTCCTGCGGGGACTCTGCAAGAGACCCAGTACTTC. It yields the protein CASSPAGTLQETQYF.

The V gene is TRBV7-2, the J gene TRBJ2-3; D not resolved. The CDR3 is 16 amino acids. CDR1 is SGHTA, CDR2 FQGNSA, per germline. V lost 5 bases to trimming and J lost 1 base, with 16 bases between them. CDR3 in amino acids: CASSQSGGRGTDTQYF. For the CDR3, the DNA is TGTGCCAGCAGCCAAAGTGGTGGGCGAGGCACAGATACGCAGTATTTT.

This clonotype came up many times. The rearrangement joins TRBV4-3 to TRBJ2-7; D remains unclear. Germline V gene lookup returns CDR1 LGHNA and CDR2 YSLEER. This CDR3 comprises 14 residues. V was shortened by 0 bases and J by 2 bases, with 8 bases between the two germline ends. CDR3 nucleotide sequence: TGCGCCAGCAGCCAAGATCCAGCCACCTACGAGCAGTACTTC. It is translated as CASSQDPATYEQYF.

The chain joins TRBV20-1 to TRBJ2-7; D is undetermined. The CDR3 is 12 residues long. Germline CDR1 DFQATT, CDR2 SNEGSKA (reference sequence). V lost 3 bases, J lost 2 bases, and 8 bases lay in between. The CDR3: CSARPGPYEQYF. The DNA for the CDR3 is TGCAGTGCTAGGCCCGGGCCCTACGAGCAGTACTTC.

CDR3 DNA sequence: TGCAGTGCTTATGGACGGCCAACCTCCTACGAGCAGTACTTC. It specifies CSAYGRPTSYEQYF. This sequence joins TRBV20-1 and TRBJ2-7, with D uncertain. V shed 5 bases and J shed 0 bases, with 14 bases lying between them. The CDR3 runs to 14 residues. CDR1 and CDR2 (germline): DFQATT, SNEGSKA (reference sequence).

The chain joins TRBV2 to TRBJ2-5; D is perhaps TRBD1 or TRBD2 (5 bases each). In germline, CDR1 is SNHLY, CDR2 FYNNEI. The CDR3 runs 13 residues. The germline V and J ends were trimmed by 7 bases and 3 bases, with 12 bases remaining between them. CDR3 sequence (DNA): TGTGCCAGCATCGGGGCGGAAGAAGAGACCCAGTACTTC. This codes for CASIGAEEETQYF.

The genes are TRBV6-1 and TRBJ1-2; 7 bases fit TRBD1. Germline values: CDR1 MNHNS, CDR2 SASEGT. After removal of 5 bases from V and 8 bases from J, the junction contained 17 bases not matched to a gene. The CDR3 loop spans 16 amino acids. The CDR3 loop is CASSPETGSLYGGYTF. In nucleotides, the CDR3 is TGTGCCAGCAGTCCCGAGACAGGGTCCCTCTACGGGGGCTACACCTTC.

This chain links TRBV2 with TRBJ1-1; tentatively, D is TRBD1 (5 bases). Trimming took 10 bases from V and 6 from J, leaving 18 bases between them. The V gene's germline CDR1 is SNHLY and CDR2 FYNNEI. There are 13 residues in the CDR3. CDR3 amino acids: CAIREKAVAEAFF. The CDR3 DNA is TGTGCCATCAGGGAAAAGGCCGTGGCTGAAGCTTTCTTT.

In its sample, this clonotype was seen a few times. The chain recombines TRBV29-1 with TRBJ1-5; 7 bases align to TRBD1. Germline values: CDR1 SQVTM, CDR2 ANQGSEA. CDR3 length equals 13 residues. The V segment lost 4 bases and the J segment 3 bases; nucleotides outside the gene matches: 3. The CDR3 here is CSVGQGYNQPQHF. The CDR3 DNA sequence: TGCAGCGTTGGACAGGGTTACAATCAGCCCCAGCATTTT.

This chain links TRBV7-9 with TRBJ2-1; D remains unclear. Trimming removed 3 bases from V and 4 bases from J, with 13 bases in between. The CDR3 totals 15 residues. CDR1 is SEHNR and CDR2 is FQNEAQ in the germline V gene (reference sequence). The CDR3 DNA sequence: TGTGCCAGCAGCTTGGTCTCCCATGTTTACAATGAGCAGTTCTTC. It encodes CASSLVSHVYNEQFF.

V usage is TRBV7-2 and J usage is TRBJ2-3; D may correspond to TRBD1 or TRBD2 (6 bases each). Germline-derived CDR1 and CDR2 are SGHTA and FQGNSA. The CDR3 totals 18 residues. Trimming removed 0 bases at V and 2 bases at J, with 18 bases between. The CDR3 reads CASSLATGLLKLTDTQYF. CDR3 DNA: TGTGCCAGCAGCTTAGCGACAGGACTACTTAAACTCACAGATACGCAGTATTTT.

The gene calls are TRBV29-1 and TRBJ2-1, with no clear D. Trimming pared 3 bases from V and 4 bases from J, leaving 10 bases between. Germline CDR1 and CDR2: SQVTM and ANQGSEA. The CDR3 length is 13 residues. CDR3 sequence (DNA): TGCAGCGTTGATATTTCCGGATACAATGAGCAGTTCTTC. Encoded protein: CSVDISGYNEQFF.

The V and J genes are TRBV24-1 and TRBJ2-3, with TRBD2 matching over 13 bases. CDR3 size: 16 residues. The germline V gene has CDR1 KGHDR and CDR2 SFDVKD. Trimming removed 4 bases from V and 7 bases from J; junction bases left unmatched: 7. CDR3 residues: CATSDSGTSGTNTQYF. The CDR3 bases are TGTGCCACCAGTGACTCCGGGACTAGCGGGACCAATACGCAGTATTTT.

This clonotype was found many times. A junction end diverges from the germline sequence, so it may reflect a read error. The chain is built from TRBV5-1 and TRBJ2-3; tentative D call: TRBD2 (7 bases). The CDR3 runs to 15 residues. Germline CDR1 reads SGHRS; CDR2 reads YFSETQ. In DNA form, the CDR3 reads TGTGCCAGCAGTTTTTCGGGGGGCGCAACTGATACGCAGTATTTT. Translated: CASSFSGGATDTQYF.

This clonotype was picked up a small number of times. The rearrangement links TRBV29-1 to TRBJ1-1; unclear D gene. Trimming took 6 bases from V and 10 from J, leaving 21 bases between them. This CDR3 has 13 residues. Germline-derived CDR1 and CDR2 are SQVTM and ANQGSEA. The chain's CDR3 is CSVANGPEGRAFF. CDR3 DNA: TGCAGCGTGGCAAACGGACCAGAAGGGAGAGCTTTCTTT.